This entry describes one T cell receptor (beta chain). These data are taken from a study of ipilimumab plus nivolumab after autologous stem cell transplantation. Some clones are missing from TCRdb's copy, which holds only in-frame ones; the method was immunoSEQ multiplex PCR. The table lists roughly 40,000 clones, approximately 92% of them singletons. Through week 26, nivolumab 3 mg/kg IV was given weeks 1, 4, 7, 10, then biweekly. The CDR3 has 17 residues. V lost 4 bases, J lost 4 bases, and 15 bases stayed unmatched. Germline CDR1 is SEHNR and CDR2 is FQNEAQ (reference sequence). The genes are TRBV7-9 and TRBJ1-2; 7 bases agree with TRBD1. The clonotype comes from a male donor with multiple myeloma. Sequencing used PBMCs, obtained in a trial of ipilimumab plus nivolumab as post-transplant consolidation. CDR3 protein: CASSSPLPGQPIYGYTF. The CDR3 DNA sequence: TGTGCCAGCAGCTCGCCCCTCCCGGGACAGCCCATCTATGGCTACACCTTC. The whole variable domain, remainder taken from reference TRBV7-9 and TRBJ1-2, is DTGVSQNPRHKITKRGQNVTFRCDPISEHNRLYWYRQTLGQGPEFLTYFQNEAQLEKSRLLSDRFSAERPKGSFSTLEIQRTEQGDSAMYLCASSSPLPGQPIYGYTFGSGTRLTVV.